These 21 T cell receptor beta chains were all obtained from the same sample, sequenced in a study of blood T cell repertoires in COVID-19. Sequencing was performed with immunoSEQ multiplex PCR; in TCRdb, only in-frame clones are kept and a portion is missing. Of about 210,000 clones in the sample, over 75% were seen once. The sample comprised peripheral blood. Receptor source: a human donor in a cohort sampled during active COVID-19.

This clone occurred a few times. The genes are TRBV7-2 and TRBJ1-6; D might be TRBD1 (6 bases). The germline gives CDR1 SGHTA, CDR2 FQGNSA. Trimming shortened V by 3 bases and J by 7 bases, and 13 bases separated the two germline ends. CDR3 size: 15 residues. This CDR3 is CASSFSGQGNSPLHF. As DNA, the CDR3 is TGTGCCAGCAGCTTTTCAGGTCAGGGGAATTCACCCCTCCACTTT. Full variable domain (remainder filled in from reference TRBV7-2 and TRBJ1-6): GAGVSQSPSNKVTEKGKDVELRCDPISGHTALYWYRQSLGQGLEFLIYFQGNSAPDKSGLPSDRFSAERTGGSVSTLTIQRTQQEDSAVYLCASSFSGQGNSPLHFGNGTRLTVT.

The genes are TRBV4-2 and TRBJ2-7; the match to TRBD1 covers 8 bases. The CDR3 loop spans 15 amino acids. The germline gives CDR1 LGHNA, CDR2 YNFKEQ. Germline trimming cut 0 bases from V and 3 bases from J; bases unmatched to any gene: 4. CDR3 in amino acids: CASSQDAGQVYEQYF. Written as DNA, the CDR3 is TGTGCCAGCAGCCAAGATGCGGGACAGGTCTACGAGCAGTACTTC.

This clone appeared once. The chain combines TRBV11-2 with TRBJ2-7; D is possibly TRBD1 (5 bases). This CDR3 is built from 14 residues. V lost 3 bases and J 0 bases, leaving 9 bases between the germline ends. Looked up from germline, CDR1 is SGHAT and CDR2 is FQNNGV. The DNA of the CDR3 is TGTGCCAGCAGCTTCGGCGACAGCTCCTACGAGCAGTACTTC. Translating it yields CASSFGDSSYEQYF.

This clone was detected a few times. Other nucleotide sequences from this sample produce the same CDR3. The chain couples TRBV18 to TRBJ1-5, with a weak D call TRBD1 (5 bases). The CDR3 is made up of 14 amino acids. The V end lost 3 bases, the J end lost 2 bases, and 8 bases lay between the germline ends. Germline V gene lookup returns CDR1 KGHSH and CDR2 LQKENI. The CDR3 bases are TGTGCCAGCTCACCGGGGCAGGGCAATCAGCCCCAGCATTTT. It translates to CASSPGQGNQPQHF.

This sequence joins TRBV4-3 and TRBJ1-1; D call uncertain. CDR1 and CDR2 (germline): LGHNA, YSLEER. V was shortened by 0 bases and J by 1 base, with 9 bases between the two germline ends. This CDR3 is 15 amino acids long. The DNA of the CDR3 is TGCGCCAGCAGCCAAGATGGGAGGAGGAACACTGAAGCTTTCTTT. The encoded protein is CASSQDGRRNTEAFF.

The rearrangement links TRBV15 to TRBJ2-5, with D possibly matching TRBD2 (6 bases). Between the trimmed V and J ends, which lost 3 bases and 0 bases, there was a span of 8 bases. Germline loops: CDR1 LNHNV, CDR2 YYDKDF (reference sequence). The CDR3 runs 14 residues. Written as DNA, the CDR3 is TGTGCCACCAGCAGGGGGGGAAACCAAGAGACCCAGTACTTC. Its translation: CATSRGGNQETQYF.

The chain couples TRBV12-3 or TRBV12-4 to TRBJ1-5; D call uncertain. The CDR3 is made up of 13 amino acids. V lost 5 bases, J lost 0 bases, and 5 bases lay in between. The CDR3 sequence: CASSANSNQPQHF. CDR3 nucleotides: TGTGCCAGCAGTGCGAATAGCAATCAGCCCCAGCATTTT.

The chain combines TRBV19 with TRBJ2-5; 10 nucleotides line up with TRBD1. V was clipped by 5 bases and J by 1 base; unmatched bases: 4. Germline CDR1 LNHDA, CDR2 SQIVND (reference sequence). The CDR3 spans 15 residues. The CDR3 loop is CASSLGDRGQETQYF. The CDR3, as DNA: TGTGCCAGTAGTTTAGGGGACAGGGGCCAAGAGACCCAGTACTTC.

Here the CDR3 reads CASNPLGGGLHDEQFF. In DNA form, the CDR3 reads TGTGCCAGCAACCCCCTAGGTGGGGGCCTTCACGATGAGCAGTTCTTC. This rearrangement joins TRBV2 to TRBJ2-1; perhaps TRBD1 as D (6 bases). This CDR3 is 16 amino acids long. From germline, CDR1 is SNHLY and CDR2 FYNNEI. V gave up 7 bases and J gave up 8 bases, with 24 bases separating them.

This clone has only one observation. The CDR3 nucleotides read TGTGCCAGCAGCCGATGGGACAGGGACAATTCACCCCTCCACTTT. As protein: CASSRWDRDNSPLHF. The V call is TRBV27, the J call TRBJ1-6, with 9 positions matching TRBD1. Per the germline V gene, CDR1 is MNHEY and CDR2 is SMNVEV (reference sequence). The CDR3 contains 15 residues. After removal of 6 bases from V and 7 bases from J, the junction contained 7 bases not matched to a gene.

The chain carries TRBV27 and TRBJ2-7, with TRBD1 matching 12 bases. The CDR3 spans 14 residues. V gave up 6 bases and J gave up 2 bases; unmatched junction bases: 2. Germline CDR1 reads MNHEY; CDR2 reads SMNVEV (reference sequence). CDR3 DNA: TGTGCCAGCAGCCGGGACAGGGGGCCCTACGAGCAGTACTTC. It codes for CASSRDRGPYEQYF.

The genes are TRBV5-4 and TRBJ2-7, with 7 bases identical to TRBD2. The CDR3 is 15 residues long. J was trimmed by 9 bases and V by 4 bases; bases with no gene match: 16. Germline assignment: CDR1 SGHNT and CDR2 YYREEE (reference sequence). CDR3 coding DNA: TGTGCCAGCAGCCCCCAGCTAGCGGCCACAGACGGGCAGTACTTC. Translating it yields CASSPQLAATDGQYF.

The rearrangement links TRBV12-3 or TRBV12-4 to TRBJ2-1; perhaps TRBD1 as D (6 bases). The CDR3 is 11 residues long. Deletions cut 6 bases from V and 14 bases from J, with 14 bases between. The CDR3 DNA sequence: TGTGCCAGCAGCATAAGGGGGTCGGAGTTCTTC. Its protein is CASSIRGSEFF.

This clone showed up just once. The rearrangement uses TRBV27 and TRBJ1-4; the D is unclear. The length of the CDR3 is 14 residues. CDR1 and CDR2 (germline): MNHEY, SMNVEV (reference sequence). V was shortened by 6 bases and J by 1 base, with 9 bases between the two germline ends. CDR3 protein: CASSARRTNEKLFF. The CDR3 DNA reads as TGTGCCAGCAGCGCGCGTCGAACTAATGAAAAACTGTTTTTT. The whole variable domain, remainder taken from reference TRBV27 and TRBJ1-4, is EAQVTQNPRYLITVTGKKLTVTCSQNMNHEYMSWYRQDPGLGLRQIYYSMNVEVTDKGDVPEGYKVSRKEKRNFPLILESPSPNQTSLYFCASSARRTNEKLFFGSGTQLSVL.

The chain recombines TRBV6-4 with TRBJ1-5; D not certain. With 5 bases removed from V and 5 bases from J, the gap between germline ends came to 13 bases. The CDR3 covers 14 residues. The germline gives CDR1 MRHNA, CDR2 SNTAGT. CDR3 region: CASSIDWSDQPQHF. CDR3 DNA: TGTGCCAGCAGTATTGACTGGTCGGATCAGCCCCAGCATTTT.

The chain links TRBV5-1 to TRBJ2-1; TRBD2 aligns across 8 bases. CDR3 size: 14 residues. Trimming took 4 bases from V and 4 from J; bases not matched to a gene: 4. The germline V gene encodes CDR1 SGHRS and CDR2 YFSETQ. The CDR3 nucleotides read TGCGCCAGCAGCCCGGGACTAGAGTACAATGAGCAGTTCTTC. Protein product: CASSPGLEYNEQFF.

The chain carries TRBV27 and TRBJ2-7; 9 bases agree with TRBD1. Germline CDR1 reads MNHEY; CDR2 reads SMNVEV (reference sequence). This CDR3 region has 18 residues. V lost 0 bases to trimming and J lost 3 bases; unmatched junction nucleotides: 12. The CDR3 nucleotides read TGTGCCAGCAGTTTATCGTTGGGACAGGGTACCCGATACTACGAGCAGTACTTC. Translation: CASSLSLGQGTRYYEQYF.

V gene TRBV9 combines with J gene TRBJ1-2; D is possibly TRBD1 (5 bases). Germline CDR1 reads SGDLS; CDR2 reads YYNGEE. CDR3 length: 13 amino acids. V dropped 2 bases and J dropped 4 bases, with 9 bases sitting between them. The CDR3 DNA follows: TGTGCCAGCAGCGTTCAGGGAGGCTATGGCTACACCTTC. Residues: CASSVQGGYGYTF. The whole variable domain, remainder taken from reference TRBV9 and TRBJ1-2, is DSGVTQTPKHLITATGQRVTLRCSPRSGDLSVYWYQQSLDQGLQFLIQYYNGEERAKGNILERFSAQQFPDLHSELNLSSLELGDSALYFCASSVQGGYGYTFGSGTRLTVV.

The chain employs TRBV7-9 and TRBJ2-3, with D maybe TRBD1 (6 bases). Trimming took off 1 base at V and 3 bases at J, with 8 bases between the two ends. CDR3 length: 14 residues. Per the germline V gene, CDR1 is SEHNR and CDR2 is FQNEAQ (reference sequence). The CDR3 DNA reads TGTGCCAGCAGCTTAGGGCAGGGGACAGATACGCAGTATTTT. The encoded protein is CASSLGQGTDTQYF.

The chain employs TRBV27 and TRBJ1-6, with D perhaps TRBD1 (5 bases). Germline assignment: CDR1 MNHEY and CDR2 SMNVEV (reference sequence). V lost 4 bases to trimming and J lost 7 bases, with 17 bases between them. This CDR3 is 16 amino acids long. CDR3: CASSSGGRGDNSPLHF. DNA of the CDR3: TGTGCCAGCAGTTCAGGCGGGAGGGGAGACAATTCACCCCTCCACTTT.

The rearrangement joins TRBV28 to TRBJ2-2, with TRBD1 matching over 7 bases. This CDR3 contains 16 residues. V was pared by 8 bases and J by 5 bases, with 14 bases of the junction left unmatched. In germline, CDR1 is MDHEN, CDR2 SYDVKM. CDR3 bases: TGTGCCAGCCTTTCGCCGGGACAGCCGACGACCGGGGAGCTGTTTTTT. It yields the protein CASLSPGQPTTGELFF.